This T cell receptor (beta chain) was captured by sequencing in a study of OX40 agonist ivuxolimab in advanced cancers. Turning to the study itself: Patients enrolled in dose escalation were diagnosed with hepatocellular carcinoma, melanoma, renal cell or head and neck cancer.

Sequencing used immunoSEQ multiplex PCR; TCRdb keeps in-frame clones, though not all of them. The data show tens of thousands of clones, just under 75% seen once. As concerns this clone: Its antigen is unidentified.

The CDR3 loop spans 15 amino acids. CDR1 is MGHRA and CDR2 is YSYEKL in the germline V gene. V lost 0 bases and J 4 bases, leaving 10 bases between the germline ends. Overall study findings and caveats: The antigen specificity of the peripheral T cells (those that were expanded) was not determined.

This receptor was identified in an adult with an advanced solid tumor such as melanoma, head and neck, liver or kidney cancer. The genes are TRBV4-1 and TRBJ1-5; D is possibly TRBD1 (5 bases). Sequencing used CD4+ or CD8+ T cells sorted from blood, obtained in a trial of the OX40 agonist ivuxolimab. The CDR3: CASSQDDSVNQPQHF. The CDR3 nucleotides are TGCGCCAGCAGCCAAGACGACAGCGTTAATCAGCCCCAGCATTTT.